This T cell receptor beta chain was identified during a study of CD8 T cells in Susac syndrome. Overall study: Active disease was present in over five of the sequenced Susac syndrome patients, and remission in 8 or 9. Overall study findings and caveats: Susac syndrome CD4+ T cell repertoires showed no clonal expansion.

Reverse transcription used 0.5 to 1 ug RNA and random hexamers. TCRdb recomputed calls from the immunoSEQ multiplex PCR reads with MiXCR, one row per CDR3 protein. This sample has about 180,000 distinct CDR3 sequences, with around 94% found just once. Details on this clonotype: What it recognizes is unknown.

Germline V lookup: CDR1 LNHDA, CDR2 SQIVND (reference sequence). Trimming left V 8 bases short and J 7 bases short, with 15 bases between. The CDR3 covers 13 residues. Sequenced input: CD4+ T cells from PBMCs. The V gene is TRBV19, the J gene TRBJ1-5; tentative D call: TRBD1 (5 bases). The sequence derives from a human donor with Susac syndrome. CDR3 DNA: TGTGCCAGTCGCCGAGGGGAATTGCAGCCCCAGCATTTT. Translating gives CASRRGELQPQHF.